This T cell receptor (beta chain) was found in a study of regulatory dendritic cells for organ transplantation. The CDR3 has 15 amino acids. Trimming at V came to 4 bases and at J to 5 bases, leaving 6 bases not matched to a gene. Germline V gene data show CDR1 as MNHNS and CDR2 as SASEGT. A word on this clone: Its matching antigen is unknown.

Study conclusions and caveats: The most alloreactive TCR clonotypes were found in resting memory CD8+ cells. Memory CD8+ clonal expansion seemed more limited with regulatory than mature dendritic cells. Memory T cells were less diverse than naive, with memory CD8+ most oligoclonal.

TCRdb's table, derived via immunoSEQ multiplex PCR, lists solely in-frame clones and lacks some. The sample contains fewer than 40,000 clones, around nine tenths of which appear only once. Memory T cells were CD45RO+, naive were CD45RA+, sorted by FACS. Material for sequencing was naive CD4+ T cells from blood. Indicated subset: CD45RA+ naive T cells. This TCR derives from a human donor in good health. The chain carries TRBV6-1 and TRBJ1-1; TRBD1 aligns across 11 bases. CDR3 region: CASSVRTGGLTEAFF. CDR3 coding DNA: TGTGCCAGCAGTGTCCGGACAGGGGGCTTAACTGAAGCTTTCTTT.